The 5 T cell receptor beta chains presented below share a single source sample, sequenced in a study of tissue T cells after allogeneic stem cell transplantation. Some clones are missing from TCRdb's copy, which holds only in-frame ones; the method was immunoSEQ multiplex PCR. In the table there are some 25,000 clones, more than 80% of which are singletons. The sequencing used blood, collected before transplantation. The origin of the receptors is a male donor older than 55 who later had graft-versus-host disease after an allogeneic stem cell transplant.

V and J are TRBV21-1 and TRBJ1-5; the table's D call, TRBD1, was not checked against the DNA. TRBV21-1 counts as a pseudogene. The CDR3 covers 11 residues. CDR3 amino acids: CASNTHQPQHF. CDR3 bases: TGTGCCAGCAACACACATCAGCCCCAGCATTTT.

This clone has a single count. The chain employs TRBV24-1 and TRBJ1-1, with D maybe TRBD1 (6 bases). V gave up 7 bases and J gave up 1 base, with 6 bases separating them. Germline CDR1 reads KGHDR; CDR2 reads SFDVKD. The CDR3 has 12 residues. DNA of the CDR3: TGTGCCACCAGAGGGGGGAACACTGAAGCTTTCTTT. This gives the protein CATRGGNTEAFF.

This sequence joins TRBV7-2 and TRBJ2-7; D ambiguous. The CDR3 loop spans 14 amino acids. V was pared by 1 base and J by 2 bases, with 9 bases between. Germline loops: CDR1 SGHTA, CDR2 FQGNSA. The DNA of the CDR3 is TGTGCCAGCAGCTTAGTTCAAGGCCCCTACGAGCAGTACTTC. It specifies CASSLVQGPYEQYF.

This clone ranks as large (0.1 to 1%). This chain joins TRBV15 and TRBJ1-6, with a tentative D call TRBD1 (5 bases). Germline V CDR1 and CDR2: LNHNV, YYDKDF (reference sequence). V shed 0 bases and J shed 8 bases, with 14 bases lying between them. The CDR3 loop spans 16 amino acids. The CDR3 sequence is CATSRDITGADSPLHF. Written as DNA, the CDR3 is TGTGCCACCAGCAGAGATATCACAGGAGCCGATTCACCCCTCCACTTT.

This chain connects TRBV27 to TRBJ2-3; D unclear. The CDR3 totals 14 residues. V dropped 4 bases and J dropped 0 bases, with 8 bases sitting between them. Per germline, CDR1 MNHEY and CDR2 SMNVEV (reference sequence). CDR3 in DNA: TGTGCCAGCAGTTCGGCCGCTAGCACAGATACGCAGTATTTT. It specifies CASSSAASTDTQYF.